Listed below are T cell receptor beta chains from one sample, sequenced in a study of cytomegalovirus exposure and HLA in healthy donors. Sequenced by immunoSEQ multiplex PCR; TCRdb stores in-frame clones only, minus some. The table includes approximately 190,000 clones, 75% to 90% detected once. Sequenced input: PBMCs. These receptors were obtained from a man aged 35-49 years in good health and CMV-seropositive. Both conserved end residues are part of each CDR3. D genes are given only for firm matches. Where a row states a size, it is once, few, many or the class of an expanded clone; other rows omit it.

clone_size	d_call	v_call	j_call	cdr3_nt	cdr3_aa
-	TRBD1	TRBV18	TRBJ2-1	TGTGCCAGCTCCTTCCAGGGGGCCCTCTCCTACAATGAGCAGTTCTTC	CASSFQGALSYNEQFF
-	TRBD1	TRBV10-2	TRBJ1-2	TGCGCCAGCAGTACGGGACAGGGGGCCTTATATGGCTACACCTTC	CASSTGQGALYGYTF
-	TRBD1	TRBV7-6	TRBJ2-2	TGTGCCAGCAGCTTGGCCGGGACAGGGGTGTTCACCGGGGAGCTGTTTTTT	CASSLAGTGVFTGELFF
-	-	TRBV9	TRBJ1-4	TGTGCCAGCAGCGTAGGAGGCCTAAGGGGTGGGCGAAATGAAAAACTGTTTTTT	CASSVGGLRGGRNEKLFF
-	-	TRBV21-1	TRBJ1-4	TGTGCCAGCCCCAAGGCCCCAGGGTTTAAAGAAAAACTGTTTTTT	CASPKAPGFKEKLFF
-	TRBD1	TRBV19	TRBJ1-1	TGTGCCAGTAGTATCAGGGGGGCATTACCCATGAACACTGAAGCTTTCTTT	CASSIRGALPMNTEAFF
-	-	TRBV6-4	TRBJ2-5	TGTGCCAGCCCATTTAGGAGGGGGCCAGGTGAGGAGACCCAGTACTTC	CASPFRRGPGEETQYF
few	-	TRBV15	TRBJ2-3	TGTGCCACCAGCCCTACCGTGGGGGGGCTTACAGATACGCAGTATTTT	CATSPTVGGLTDTQYF
-	-	TRBV6-6	TRBJ1-5	TGTGCCAGCAGTACAGGGTACCCTCAGCCCCAGCATTTT	CASSTGYPQPQHF
-	-	TRBV5-4	TRBJ1-1	TGTGCCAGCAGCGTTCCAGGGTCCACTGAAGCTTTCTTT	CASSVPGSTEAFF
-	TRBD1	TRBV6-5	TRBJ2-2	TGTGCCAGCAGGGCAGGGGGCGGAACCGGGGAGCTGTTTTTT	CASRAGGGTGELFF
-	TRBD2	TRBV9	TRBJ2-3	TGTGCCAGCAGCGTGGGGACTAGCGGGTCGCGAGATACGCAGTATTTT	CASSVGTSGSRDTQYF
few	-	TRBV10-3	TRBJ1-2	TGTGCCATCAGTGAGTTGACAGCCGCTCAAGGCTATGGCTACACCTTC	CAISELTAAQGYGYTF
-	TRBD1	TRBV19	TRBJ2-3	TGTGCCAGTAGTGGTTCCCGGGACAGGTTAACAGATACGCAGTATTTT	CASSGSRDRLTDTQYF
-	TRBD1	TRBV9	TRBJ1-1	TGTGCCAGCAGCGGGGACAGGGGGCTGTTCACTGAAGCTTTCTTT	CASSGDRGLFTEAFF
-	-	TRBV6-5	TRBJ1-6	TGTGCCAGCAGGGGCCCAATCGGCACTTCACCCCTCCACTTT	CASRGPIGTSPLHF
-	TRBD1	TRBV4-3	TRBJ1-2	TGCGCCAGCAGCCCGAGTCCAGCGACAGGGGCTGGCTACACCTTC	CASSPSPATGAGYTF
-	TRBD1	TRBV11-2	TRBJ1-5	TGTGCCAGCAGCGCCGACCGATTGGGACAGGCAGATCAGCCCCAGCATTTT	CASSADRLGQADQPQHF
-	TRBD2	TRBV7-6	TRBJ2-5	TGTGCCAGCAGCTCGGGACTAGTTGTGGAGACCCAGTACTTC	CASSSGLVVETQYF
few	-	TRBV19	TRBJ1-5	TGTGCCAGTAGTCCCGGGTTAAAGAATCAGCCCCAGCATTTT	CASSPGLKNQPQHF
-	TRBD1	TRBV7-9	TRBJ2-1	TGTGCCAGCAGCGCCCGACAGGGGGGTTCAGAAAAGCGGGAGCAGTTCTTC	CASSARQGGSEKREQFF
-	-	TRBV29-1	TRBJ2-5	TGCAGCGTTGGACAGATCCAAGAGACCCAGTACTTC	CSVGQIQETQYF
few	TRBD1	TRBV7-9	TRBJ2-7	TGTTCCAGCAGCCAGGGACAGGGGGCGCTGGGGGAGCAGTACTTC	CSSSQGQGALGEQYF
-	-	TRBV5-4	TRBJ2-7	TGTGCCAGCAGCCGGGACTTGGGCTACGAGCAGTACTTC	CASSRDLGYEQYF
-	TRBD2	TRBV4-2	TRBJ2-2	TGTGCCAGCAGCCAAGGGGTTAGGCGGGGGGGCTGGAACACCGGGGAGCTGTTTTTT	CASSQGVRRGGWNTGELFF
-	TRBD2	TRBV9	TRBJ2-7	TGTGCCAGCAGCGTAGTCGCGGGGGGTTCGTACGAGCAGTACTTC	CASSVVAGGSYEQYF
-	-	TRBV6-5	TRBJ1-2	TGTGCCAGCAGCGAGGGATACAGTGACTATGGCTACACCTTC	CASSEGYSDYGYTF
-	TRBD2	TRBV7-6	TRBJ2-7	TGTGCCAGCAGCGCCGGGACTAGCTACTCCTACGAGCAGTACTTC	CASSAGTSYSYEQYF
-	-	TRBV19	TRBJ2-5	TGTGCCAGTAGTATGAAATTCGCTGGCAGCGAAGAGACCCAGTACTTC	CASSMKFAGSEETQYF
-	TRBD2	TRBV29-1	TRBJ2-5	TGCAGCGTCCTACTTCAGGGCGGGGGGCCGGAGTACTTC	CSVLLQGGGPEYF
-	-	TRBV7-9	TRBJ2-7	TGTTCCAGCAGCTTAGATAACATCTTTTACTTC	CSSSLDNIFYF
once	TRBD1	TRBV19	TRBJ2-2	TGTGCCAGTCCGACAGGGGCCGGGGAGCTGTTTTTT	CASPTGAGELFF
-	TRBD2	TRBV7-2	TRBJ2-3	TGTGCCAGCAGCTTAACACCTCTAGGCGGGGGGATCACAGATACGCAGTATTTT	CASSLTPLGGGITDTQYF
-	-	TRBV5-4	TRBJ2-5	TGTGCCAGCAGCCCGGGGTACCAAGAGACCCAGTACTTC	CASSPGYQETQYF
once	TRBD1	TRBV5-1	TRBJ1-1	TGCGCCAGCGGTGAGACAGGGTACACTGAAGCTTTCTTT	CASGETGYTEAFF
-	TRBD2	TRBV7-2	TRBJ2-3	TGTGCCAGCAGCTTAGCGACACTAGCGGCGATCACAGATACGCAGTATTTT	CASSLATLAAITDTQYF